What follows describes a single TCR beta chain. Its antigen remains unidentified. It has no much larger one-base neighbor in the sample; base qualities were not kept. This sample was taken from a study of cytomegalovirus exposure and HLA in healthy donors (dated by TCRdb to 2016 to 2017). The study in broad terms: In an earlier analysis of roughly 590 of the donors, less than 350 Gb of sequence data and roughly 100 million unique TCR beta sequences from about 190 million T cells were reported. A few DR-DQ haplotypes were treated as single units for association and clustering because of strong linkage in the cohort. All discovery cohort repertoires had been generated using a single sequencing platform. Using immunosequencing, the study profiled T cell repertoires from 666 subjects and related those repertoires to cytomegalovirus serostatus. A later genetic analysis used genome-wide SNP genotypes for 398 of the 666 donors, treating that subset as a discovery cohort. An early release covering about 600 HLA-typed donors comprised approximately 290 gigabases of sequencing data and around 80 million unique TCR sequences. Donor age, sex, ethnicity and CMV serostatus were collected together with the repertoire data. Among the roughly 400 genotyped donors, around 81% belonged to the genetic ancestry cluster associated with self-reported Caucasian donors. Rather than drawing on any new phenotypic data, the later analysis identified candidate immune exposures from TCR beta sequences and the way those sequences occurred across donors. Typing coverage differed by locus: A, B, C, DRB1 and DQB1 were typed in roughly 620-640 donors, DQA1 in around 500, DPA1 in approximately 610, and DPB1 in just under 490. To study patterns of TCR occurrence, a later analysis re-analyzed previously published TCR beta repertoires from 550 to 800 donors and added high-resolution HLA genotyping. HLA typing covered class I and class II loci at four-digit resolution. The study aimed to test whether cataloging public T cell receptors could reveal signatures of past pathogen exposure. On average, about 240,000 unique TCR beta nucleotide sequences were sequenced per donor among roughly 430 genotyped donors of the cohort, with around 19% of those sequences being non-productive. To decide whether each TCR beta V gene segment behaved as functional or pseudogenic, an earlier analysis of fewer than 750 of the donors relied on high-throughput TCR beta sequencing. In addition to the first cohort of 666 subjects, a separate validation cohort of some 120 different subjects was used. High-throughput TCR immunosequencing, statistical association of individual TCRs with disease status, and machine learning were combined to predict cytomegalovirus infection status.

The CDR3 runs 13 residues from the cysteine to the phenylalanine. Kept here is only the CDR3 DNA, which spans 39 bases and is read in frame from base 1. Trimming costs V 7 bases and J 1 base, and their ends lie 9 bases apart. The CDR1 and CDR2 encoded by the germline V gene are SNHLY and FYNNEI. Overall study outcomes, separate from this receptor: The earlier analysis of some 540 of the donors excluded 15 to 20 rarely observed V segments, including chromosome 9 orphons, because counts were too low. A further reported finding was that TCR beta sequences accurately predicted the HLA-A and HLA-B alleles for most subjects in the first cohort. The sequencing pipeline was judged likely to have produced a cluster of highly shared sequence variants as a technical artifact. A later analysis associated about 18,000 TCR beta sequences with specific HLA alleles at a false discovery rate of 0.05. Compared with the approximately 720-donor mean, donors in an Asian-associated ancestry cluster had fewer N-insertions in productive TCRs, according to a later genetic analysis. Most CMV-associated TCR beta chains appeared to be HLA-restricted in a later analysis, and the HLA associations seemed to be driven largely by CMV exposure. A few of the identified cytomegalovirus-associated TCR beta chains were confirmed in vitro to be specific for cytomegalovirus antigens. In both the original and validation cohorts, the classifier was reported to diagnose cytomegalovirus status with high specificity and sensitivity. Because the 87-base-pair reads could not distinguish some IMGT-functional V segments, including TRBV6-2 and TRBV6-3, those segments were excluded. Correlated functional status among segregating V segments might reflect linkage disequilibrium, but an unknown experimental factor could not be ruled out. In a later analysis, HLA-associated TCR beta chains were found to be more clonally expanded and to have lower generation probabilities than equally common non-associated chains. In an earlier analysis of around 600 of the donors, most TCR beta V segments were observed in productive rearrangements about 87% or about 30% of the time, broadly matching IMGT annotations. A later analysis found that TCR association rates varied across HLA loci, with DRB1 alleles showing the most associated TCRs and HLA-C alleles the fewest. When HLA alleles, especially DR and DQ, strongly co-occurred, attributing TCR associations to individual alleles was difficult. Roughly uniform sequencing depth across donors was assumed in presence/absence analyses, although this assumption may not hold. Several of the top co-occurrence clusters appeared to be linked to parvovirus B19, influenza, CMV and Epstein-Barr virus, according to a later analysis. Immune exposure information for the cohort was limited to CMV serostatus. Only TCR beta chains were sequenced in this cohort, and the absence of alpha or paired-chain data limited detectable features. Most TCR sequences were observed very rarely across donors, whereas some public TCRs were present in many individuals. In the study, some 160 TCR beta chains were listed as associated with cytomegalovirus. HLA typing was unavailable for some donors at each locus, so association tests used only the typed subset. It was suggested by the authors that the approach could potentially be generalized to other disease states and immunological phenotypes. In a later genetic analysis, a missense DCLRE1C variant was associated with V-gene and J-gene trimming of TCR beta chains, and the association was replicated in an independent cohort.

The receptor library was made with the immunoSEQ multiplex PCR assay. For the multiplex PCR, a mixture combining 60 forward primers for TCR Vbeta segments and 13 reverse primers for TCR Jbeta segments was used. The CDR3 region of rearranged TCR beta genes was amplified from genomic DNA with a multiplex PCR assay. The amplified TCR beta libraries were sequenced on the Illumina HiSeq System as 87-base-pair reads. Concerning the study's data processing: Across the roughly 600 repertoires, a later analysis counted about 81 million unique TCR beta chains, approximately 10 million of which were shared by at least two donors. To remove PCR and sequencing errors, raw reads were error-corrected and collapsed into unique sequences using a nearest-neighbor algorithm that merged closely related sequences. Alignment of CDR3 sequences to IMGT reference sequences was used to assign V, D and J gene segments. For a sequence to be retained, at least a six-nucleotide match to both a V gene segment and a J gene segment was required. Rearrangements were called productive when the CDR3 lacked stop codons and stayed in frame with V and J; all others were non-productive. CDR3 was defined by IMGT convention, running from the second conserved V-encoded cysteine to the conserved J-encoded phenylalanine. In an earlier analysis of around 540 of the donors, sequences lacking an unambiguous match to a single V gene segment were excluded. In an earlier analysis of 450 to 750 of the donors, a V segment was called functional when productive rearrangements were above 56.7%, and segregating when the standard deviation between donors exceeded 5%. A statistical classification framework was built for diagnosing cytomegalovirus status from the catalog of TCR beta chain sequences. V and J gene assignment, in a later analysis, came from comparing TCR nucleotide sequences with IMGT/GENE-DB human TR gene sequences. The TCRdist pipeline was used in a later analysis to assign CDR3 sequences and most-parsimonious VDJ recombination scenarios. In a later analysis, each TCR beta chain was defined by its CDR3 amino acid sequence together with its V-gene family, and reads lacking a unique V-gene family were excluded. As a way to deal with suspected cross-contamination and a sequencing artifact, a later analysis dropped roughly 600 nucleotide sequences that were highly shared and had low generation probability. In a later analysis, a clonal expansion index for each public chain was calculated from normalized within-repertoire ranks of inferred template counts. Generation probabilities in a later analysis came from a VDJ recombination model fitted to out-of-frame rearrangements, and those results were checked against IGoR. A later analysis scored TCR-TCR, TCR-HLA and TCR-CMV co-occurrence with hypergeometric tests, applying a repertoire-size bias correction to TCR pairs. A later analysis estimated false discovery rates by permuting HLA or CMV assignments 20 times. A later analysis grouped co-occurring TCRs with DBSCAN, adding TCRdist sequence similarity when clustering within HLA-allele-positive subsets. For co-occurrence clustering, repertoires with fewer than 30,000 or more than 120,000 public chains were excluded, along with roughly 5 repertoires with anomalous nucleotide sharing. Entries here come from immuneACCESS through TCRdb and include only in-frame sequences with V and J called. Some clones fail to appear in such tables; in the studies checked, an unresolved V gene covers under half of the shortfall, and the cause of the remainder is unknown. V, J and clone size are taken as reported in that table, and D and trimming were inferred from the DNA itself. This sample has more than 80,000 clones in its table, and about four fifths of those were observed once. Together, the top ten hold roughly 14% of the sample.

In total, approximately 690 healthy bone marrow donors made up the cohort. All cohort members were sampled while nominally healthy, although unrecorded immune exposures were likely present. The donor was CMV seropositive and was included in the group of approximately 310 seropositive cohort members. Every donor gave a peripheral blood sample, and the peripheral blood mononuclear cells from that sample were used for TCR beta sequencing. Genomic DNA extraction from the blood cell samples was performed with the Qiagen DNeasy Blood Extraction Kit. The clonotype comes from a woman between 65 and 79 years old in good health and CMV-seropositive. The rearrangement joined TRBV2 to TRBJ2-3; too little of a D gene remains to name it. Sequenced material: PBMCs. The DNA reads TGTGCCAGCACCTGGCAGGGCACAGATACGCAGTATTTT. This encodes CASTWQGTDTQYF.